Presented here are 5 T cell receptor beta chains from one specimen sequenced in a study of early T cells in non-severe SARS-CoV-2 infection. TCRdb re-called the 5' RACE reads through MiXCR, storing one row per CDR3 protein. Seen here are approximately 58,000 distinct CDR3 sequences, 6.2% observed once, and the top ten hold 3.5% to 4%. The specimen sequenced was whole blood. The receptors originated from an adult who was a healthcare worker with PCR-confirmed SARS-CoV-2 infection or an uninfected control (not recorded which).

This clonotype was recorded at least ten times. The rearrangement joins TRBV20-1 to TRBJ2-4, with a possible D match to TRBD2 (7 bases). CDR3 size: 17 residues. V was cut by 3 bases and J by 6 bases, with 24 bases left in between. Germline-derived CDR1 and CDR2 are DFQATT and SNEGSKA (reference sequence). The chain's CDR3 is CSARPSVAGASGNIQYF. Here the CDR3 DNA reads TGCAGTGCTAGGCCCTCGGTGGCGGGGGCCTCCGGAAACATTCAGTACTTC.

The chain recombines TRBV10-2 with TRBJ2-1; D gene unclear. V lost 4 bases and J 7 bases, leaving 14 bases between the germline ends. The CDR3 sequence is 14 residues long. Germline values: CDR1 WSHSY, CDR2 SAAADI. In nucleotides, the CDR3 is TGCGCCAGCAGTGCCGGTGGTAGTAAGAATGAGCAGTTCTTC. Protein sequence: CASSAGGSKNEQFF.

The V call is TRBV28, the J call TRBJ2-7; D unresolved. Germline V gene data show CDR1 as MDHEN and CDR2 as SYDVKM. Trimming left V 5 bases short and J 5 bases short, with 16 bases between. The CDR3 has 14 residues. CDR3 in amino acids: CASSKEREVHEQYF. The CDR3 nucleotides are TGTGCCAGCAGTAAGGAAAGAGAAGTCCACGAGCAGTACTTC.

In this sample, this clonotype turned up many times. This chain connects TRBV6-1 to TRBJ2-7; a possible D gene is TRBD1 (6 bases). The CDR3 totals 14 residues. CDR1 is MNHNS, CDR2 SASEGT, per germline. The V end was cut by 6 bases, the J end by 5 bases, with 17 bases between. This CDR3 is CASSRDITFDEQYF. CDR3 nucleotide sequence: TGTGCCAGCAGCAGGGACATAACCTTCGACGAGCAGTACTTC.

This clonotype was seen ten or more times. The chain is built from TRBV5-4 and TRBJ2-2; TRBD1 is a possible D gene (7 bases). The germline V gene has CDR1 SGHNT and CDR2 YYREEE (reference sequence). The CDR3 has 14 residues. Trimming shortened V by 5 bases and J by 4 bases, and 12 bases separated the two germline ends. The chain's CDR3 is CASREGAGTGELFF. The CDR3 nucleotides read TGTGCCAGCAGGGAGGGGGCCGGCACCGGGGAGCTGTTTTTT.